Below are 10 T cell receptor beta chains sequenced from a single sample in a study of somatic mutations in cytotoxic T cells in rheumatoid arthritis. Profiled with immunoSEQ multiplex PCR; TCRdb holds only in-frame clones, not every one. The data show fewer than 30,000 clones, over 65% seen once. Sequenced input: CD8+ T cells sorted from blood. All receptors come from a woman aged 18-29 years in good health.

The J gene is TRBJ1-1, the V gene TRBV25-1, with D hard to call. The CDR3 is 16 residues long. The germline CDR1 and CDR2 sequences are MGHDK and SYGVNS. V lost 1 base, J lost 1 base, and 13 bases lay in between. The chain's CDR3 is CASSEFSAAANTEAFF. The CDR3 coding sequence is TGTGCCAGCAGTGAATTTTCTGCGGCAGCGAACACTGAAGCTTTCTTT.

This sequence joins TRBV13 and TRBJ2-3; D is undetermined. Germline V CDR1 and CDR2: PRHDT, FYEKMQ (reference sequence). This CDR3 has 15 amino acids. The ends were cut back, 6 bases at V and 3 bases at J, with 16 bases in the middle. The CDR3 nucleotides are TGTGCCAGCAGAACCCGCGTCGGTGGGACAGATACGCAGTATTTT. As protein: CASRTRVGGTDTQYF. The variable domain in full, with the rest retrieved from reference TRBV13 and TRBJ2-3, is AAGVIQSPRHLIKEKRETATLKCYPIPRHDTVYWYQQGPGQDPQFLISFYEKMQSDKGSIPDRFSAQQFSDYHSELNMSSLELGDSALYFCASRTRVGGTDTQYFGPGTRLTVL.

The chain recombines TRBV27 with TRBJ2-1, with TRBD2 matching 10 bases. V gave up 8 bases and J gave up 5 bases; unmatched junction bases: 9. The germline V gene has CDR1 MNHEY and CDR2 SMNVEV (reference sequence). This CDR3 is 15 amino acids long. CDR3: CASAPSGRADNEQFF. CDR3 sequence (DNA): TGTGCCAGCGCTCCCAGCGGGAGGGCCGACAATGAGCAGTTCTTC.

This sequence joins TRBV28 and TRBJ1-5; no firm D call. The CDR3 extends over 15 amino acids. The germline gives CDR1 MDHEN, CDR2 SYDVKM. Trimming took 1 base from V and 3 from J, leaving 10 bases between them. CDR3 in amino acids: CASSLLRADNQPQHF. The CDR3 region has the DNA TGTGCCAGCAGTTTATTAAGGGCGGACAATCAGCCCCAGCATTTT. Supplemented by reference TRBV28 and TRBJ1-5, the full variable domain reads DVKVTQSSRYLVKRTGEKVFLECVQDMDHENMFWYRQDPGLGLRLIYFSYDVKMKEKGDIPEGYSVSREKKERFSLILESASTNQTSMYLCASSLLRADNQPQHFGDGTRLSIL.

The J gene is TRBJ2-4, the V gene TRBV4-1; the D is unclear. This CDR3 is 14 amino acids long. Trimming took off 0 bases at V and 7 bases at J, with 10 bases between the two ends. Germline V lookup: CDR1 MGHRA, CDR2 YSYEKL. The CDR3 region is CASSQEGQANIQYF. The CDR3 DNA reads TGCGCCAGCAGCCAAGAAGGGCAAGCGAACATTCAGTACTTC.

Comments on this clone: At one end the junction does not follow the germline gene, possibly because of a read error. The rearrangement joins TRBV4-1 to TRBJ1-2, with 7 bases fitting TRBD1. Germline-derived CDR1 and CDR2 are MGHRA and YSYEKL. The CDR3 is 15 residues long. The CDR3 DNA sequence: TGTGCCAGCAGCTCCGGGACAGACGCTAACTATGGCTACACCTTC. It translates to CASSSGTDANYGYTF.

This sequence joins TRBV28 and TRBJ2-3, with 7 bases matching TRBD1. The CDR3 runs to 16 residues. Trimming at V came to 8 bases and at J to 2 bases, leaving 13 bases not matched to a gene. Germline V CDR1 and CDR2: MDHEN, SYDVKM. The CDR3: CASDPEAGGDTDTQYF. The CDR3 DNA is TGTGCCAGCGATCCAGAGGCAGGGGGTGACACAGATACGCAGTATTTT.

The chain recombines TRBV6-1 with TRBJ1-2; D gene unclear. Germline assignment: CDR1 MNHNS and CDR2 SASEGT. Trimming stripped 2 bases from V and 4 bases from J, with 8 bases between. The length of the CDR3 is 13 residues. CDR3 nucleotides: TGTGCCAGCAGTGAATTGGGTGGCTATGGCTACACCTTC. This translates into CASSELGGYGYTF.

The chain carries TRBV7-9 and TRBJ1-3; D not certain. V was clipped by 3 bases and J by 4 bases, with 7 bases between them. This CDR3 spans 13 amino acids. Per the germline V gene, CDR1 is SEHNR and CDR2 is FQNEAQ (reference sequence). In nucleotides, the CDR3 is TGTGCCAGCAGCTTCTCGGAGGGAAACACCATATATTTT. It is translated as CASSFSEGNTIYF. The complete variable domain, with remaining parts taken from reference TRBV7-9 and TRBJ1-3, reads DTGVSQNPRHKITKRGQNVTFRCDPISEHNRLYWYRQTLGQGPEFLTYFQNEAQLEKSRLLSDRFSAERPKGSFSTLEIQRTEQGDSAMYLCASSFSEGNTIYFGEGSWLTVV.

The chain is built from TRBV19 and TRBJ2-5, with D tentatively TRBD1 (5 bases). The CDR3 is 15 amino acids. Germline V gene lookup returns CDR1 LNHDA and CDR2 SQIVND (reference sequence). Trimming cost V 4 bases and J 2 bases, with 14 bases left between them. DNA for the CDR3: TGTGCCAGTAGTACGACCTGGACACTTCAAGAGACCCAGTACTTC. Encoded protein: CASSTTWTLQETQYF.